Below, one T cell receptor (beta chain) is given with its context. The data belong to a study of blood T cell repertoires in COVID-19. The wider study: Spain, Italy and the United States supplied samples that represented acute and convalescent COVID-19. T cells, B-cell-depleted T cells, or PBMCs provided the cDNA or gDNA that served as material.

Method: immunoSEQ multiplex PCR; TCRdb's copy keeps in-frame clones and lacks some. The top ten hold about 19% of the sample, which has approximately 150,000 clones, around 80% seen once. Germline lookup yields CDR1 LGHDT and CDR2 YNNKEL (reference sequence). CDR3 length: 14 amino acids. V was pared by 1 base and J by 4 bases, with 8 bases between. The gene calls are TRBV3-1 (or the pseudogene TRBV3-2) and TRBJ1-3; D gene ambiguous. Sequenced sample: peripheral blood. The receptor was isolated from a woman between 70 and 85 years old who had recovered from COVID-19. CDR3 loop: CASSQVRSGNTIYF. CDR3 bases: TGTGCCAGCAGCCAAGTACGGTCAGGAAACACCATATATTTT.